Shown below are 14 T cell receptor beta chains from a single sample sequenced in a study of Ad26.COV2.S vaccination and SARS-CoV-2 variants. Treatment specified: around 19 received Ad26.COV2.S at low or high dose, single or two shots; about 5 received placebo; per-sample allocation not given. Sampling occurred on day 63 after the first vaccine or placebo injection. The table came from immunoSEQ multiplex PCR; TCRdb's copy has only in-frame clones and leaves some out. The table has around 340,000 clones, about 89% seen once; the top ten hold approximately 5%. Sequencing used peripheral blood, obtained in a trial of Ad26.COV2.S vaccine versus placebo. These receptors were taken from a person between 18 and 65 years old who received the Ad26.COV2.S COVID-19 vaccine or a placebo.

The V gene is TRBV28, the J gene TRBJ1-5; D call uncertain. The CDR3 length is 20 residues. Germline V gene data show CDR1 as MDHEN and CDR2 as SYDVKM. V lost 6 bases to trimming and J lost 2 bases, with 29 bases between them. CDR3 loop: CASSRPKQPPTANGNQPQHF. CDR3 in DNA: TGTGCCAGCAGCCGACCGAAACAGCCTCCTACGGCTAATGGCAATCAGCCCCAGCATTTT.

This clone has only a few counts. V gene TRBV3-1 (or the pseudogene TRBV3-2) combines with J gene TRBJ1-1, with a tentative D call TRBD1 (6 bases). CDR3 length: 16 residues. Per the germline V gene, CDR1 is LGHDT and CDR2 is YNNKEL (reference sequence). V was cut by 4 bases and J by 2 bases, with 17 bases left in between. The CDR3 region has the DNA TGTGCCAGCAGCCCCTGGGACACAAGTACAAACACTGAAGCTTTCTTT. This gives the protein CASSPWDTSTNTEAFF.

The chain is built from TRBV13 and TRBJ2-1, with D possibly being TRBD1 or TRBD2 (5 bases each). CDR3 length equals 13 residues. Germline CDR1 and CDR2: PRHDT and FYEKMQ (reference sequence). Between the trimmed V and J ends, which lost 4 bases and 9 bases, there was a span of 13 bases. The CDR3 DNA reads TGTGCCAGCAGCTCGGGACCTATGAGTGAGCAGTTCTTC. This translates into CASSSGPMSEQFF.

The chain links TRBV5-8 to TRBJ1-6; D is ambiguous. The ends were cut back, 4 bases at V and 7 bases at J, with 18 bases in the middle. The CDR3 totals 16 residues. CDR1 is SGHTS and CDR2 is YDEGEE in the germline V gene. The CDR3 DNA reads TGTGCCAGCAGCCTGAGACGGGTGAACCCCAATTCACCCCTCCACTTT. It is translated as CASSLRRVNPNSPLHF.

This chain links TRBV6-5 with TRBJ1-6, with unresolved D. Trimming removed 0 bases at V and 8 bases at J, with 5 bases between. CDR1 is MNHEY and CDR2 is SVGAGI in the germline V gene. The CDR3 consists of 13 residues. This chain's CDR3 is CASSYSIDSPLHF. CDR3 coding DNA: TGTGCCAGCAGTTACTCGATTGATTCACCCCTCCACTTT.

The rearrangement joins TRBV30 to TRBJ1-2; D is ambiguous. The CDR3 totals 12 residues. The V gene lost 0 bases and the J gene lost 8 bases, with 10 bases spanning the gap. CDR1 is GTSNPN and CDR2 is SVGIG in the germline V gene (reference sequence). CDR3 coding DNA: TGTGCCTGGAGTGTATACCGGGAGGGCTACACCTTC. Translation: CAWSVYREGYTF. Using reference TRBV30 and TRBJ1-2 for the parts outside the CDR3, the full variable domain is SQTIHQWPATLVQPVGSPLSLECTVEGTSNPNLYWYRQAAGRGLQLLFYSVGIGQISSEVPQNLSASRPQDRQFILSSKKLLLSDSGFYLCAWSVYREGYTFGSGTRLTVV.

The chain has TRBV4-2 and TRBJ2-3; 14 bases match TRBD2. The V gene end was trimmed by 5 bases and the J gene end by 5 bases; junction bases not matched to a gene: 6. In germline, CDR1 is LGHNA, CDR2 YNFKEQ. The CDR3 has 16 amino acids. CDR3 amino acids: CASSLTSGGAGDTQYF. The CDR3 coding sequence is TGTGCCAGCAGCTTGACTAGCGGGGGGGCGGGAGATACGCAGTATTTT.

CDR3 in amino acids: CASSFKGGGNQPQHF. CDR3 DNA sequence: TGTGCCAGCAGCTTCAAGGGGGGGGGCAATCAGCCCCAGCATTTT. The rearrangement links TRBV7-8 to TRBJ1-5, with TRBD1 as a possible D gene (6 bases). CDR1 and CDR2 from the germline V gene are SGHVS and FQNEAQ. The CDR3 is 15 amino acids. V was clipped by 3 bases and J by 2 bases, with 11 bases between them.

The rearrangement links TRBV24-1 to TRBJ2-3; perhaps TRBD2 as D (6 bases). The CDR3 has 14 amino acids. V dropped 5 bases and J dropped 2 bases, with 10 bases sitting between them. CDR1 is KGHDR, CDR2 SFDVKD, per germline. Here the CDR3 reads CATSAGDFTDTQYF. The CDR3 bases are TGTGCCACCAGTGCTGGGGACTTCACAGATACGCAGTATTTT.

The CDR3 here is CASSLRGNPQETQYF. For the CDR3, the DNA is TGTGCCAGCAGCTTACGTGGGAATCCCCAAGAGACCCAGTACTTC. This chain joins TRBV11-2 and TRBJ2-5; D is ambiguous. V lost 2 bases, J lost 1 base, and 11 bases lay in between. CDR3 length: 15 residues. Germline CDR1 is SGHAT and CDR2 is FQNNGV.

This chain uses TRBV6-2 or TRBV6-3 with TRBJ2-3; D is possibly TRBD1 (5 bases). Trimming took 5 bases from V and 2 from J, leaving 14 bases between them. There are 15 residues in the CDR3. The germline gives CDR1 MNHEY, CDR2 SVGEGT. The CDR3 DNA sequence: TGTGCCAGCAGTGTTGACAGTTTAGTCACAGATACGCAGTATTTT. Translating it yields CASSVDSLVTDTQYF.

The chain has TRBV10-3 and TRBJ1-1; possible D gene TRBD1, 5 bases. The CDR3 is 15 amino acids. The germline V gene encodes CDR1 ENHRY and CDR2 SYGVKD. Trimming stripped 0 bases from V and 1 base from J, with 9 bases between. This CDR3 is CAISESPGPNTEAFF. The CDR3 region has the DNA TGTGCCATCAGTGAGTCCCCGGGACCGAACACTGAAGCTTTCTTT.

The chain combines TRBV29-1 with TRBJ2-7, with D perhaps matching TRBD2 (5 bases). Trimming left V 6 bases short and J 8 bases short, with 14 bases between. CDR3 size: 11 residues. Germline V CDR1 and CDR2: SQVTM, ANQGSEA. CDR3 in DNA: TGCAGCGTCCTGACGGACTTCAAGCAGTACTTC. This gives the protein CSVLTDFKQYF.

This rearrangement joins TRBV2 to TRBJ2-7, with 7 bases aligning to TRBD1. Germline CDR1 reads SNHLY; CDR2 reads FYNNEI. CDR3 length equals 15 residues. V shed 4 bases, J shed 2 bases, and the junction held 8 bases outside the gene matches. CDR3 nucleotide sequence: TGTGCCAGCAGTGTTGAGACAGGGATTACCTACGAGCAGTACTTC. Residues: CASSVETGITYEQYF.